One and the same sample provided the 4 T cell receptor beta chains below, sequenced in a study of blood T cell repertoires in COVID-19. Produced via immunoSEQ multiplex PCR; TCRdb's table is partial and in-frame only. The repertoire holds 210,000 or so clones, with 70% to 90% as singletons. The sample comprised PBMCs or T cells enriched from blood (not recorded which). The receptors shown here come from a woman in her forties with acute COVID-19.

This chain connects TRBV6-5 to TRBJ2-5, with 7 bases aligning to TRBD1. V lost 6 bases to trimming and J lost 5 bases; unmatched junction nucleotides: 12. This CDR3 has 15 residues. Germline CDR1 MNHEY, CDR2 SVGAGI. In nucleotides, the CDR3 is TGTGCCAGCAGGTCGACAGGGACGCTCCGGGAGACCCAGTACTTC. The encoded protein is CASRSTGTLRETQYF.

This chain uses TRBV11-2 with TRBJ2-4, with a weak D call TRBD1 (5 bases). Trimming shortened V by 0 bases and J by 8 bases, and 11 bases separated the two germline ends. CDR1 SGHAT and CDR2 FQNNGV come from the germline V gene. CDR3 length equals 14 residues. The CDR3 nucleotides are TGTGCCAGCAGCTTAGAAAGGGGAACTGACATTCAGTACTTC. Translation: CASSLERGTDIQYF.

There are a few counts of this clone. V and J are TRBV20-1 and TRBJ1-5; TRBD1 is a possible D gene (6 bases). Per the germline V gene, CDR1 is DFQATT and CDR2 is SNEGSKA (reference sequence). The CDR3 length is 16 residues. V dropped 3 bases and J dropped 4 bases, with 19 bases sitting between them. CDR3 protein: CSASRAGVVGNQPQHF. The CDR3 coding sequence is TGCAGTGCTAGTAGGGCAGGGGTGGTAGGTAATCAGCCCCAGCATTTT.

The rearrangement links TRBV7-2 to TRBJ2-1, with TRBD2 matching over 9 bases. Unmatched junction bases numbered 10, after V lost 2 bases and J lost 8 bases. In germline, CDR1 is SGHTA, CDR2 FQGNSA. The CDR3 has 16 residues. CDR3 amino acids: CASSLSRGGVRDEQFF. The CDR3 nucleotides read TGTGCCAGCAGCTTATCACGCGGGGGGGTTAGGGATGAGCAGTTCTTC.